The 21 T cell receptor beta chains listed next were all sequenced from one sample in a study of early T cells in non-severe SARS-CoV-2 infection (dated by TCRdb to the early 2020s). The library was built by means of 5' RACE. This sample was sequenced with a NextSeq 500. Through fastp at Q25 and MiXCR, TCRdb rebuilt clones from the public reads, retaining in-frame beta chains. Identical CDR3 protein sequences are pooled into one entry, listed with their most common genes and DNA. For this sample the table gives some 23,000 distinct CDR3 sequences, of which approximately 5% were detected only once. The top ten constitute roughly 6.7% of the sample. The specimen sequenced was whole blood. These receptors were obtained from an adult who was a healthcare worker with PCR-confirmed SARS-CoV-2 infection or an uninfected control (not recorded which).

The chain is built from TRBV9 and TRBJ1-1; perhaps TRBD1 as D (5 bases). The V gene lost 1 base and the J gene lost 2 bases, with 9 bases spanning the gap. CDR1 SGDLS and CDR2 YYNGEE come from the germline V gene. The CDR3 spans 14 residues. CDR3 sequence (DNA): TGTGCCAGCAGCGTAATGGGGACTAACACTGAAGCTTTCTTT. Translation gives CASSVMGTNTEAFF. The full variable domain, in which reference TRBV9 and TRBJ1-1 provide the parts outside the CDR3, is DSGVTQTPKHLITATGQRVTLRCSPRSGDLSVYWYQQSLDQGLQFLIQYYNGEERAKGNILERFSAQQFPDLHSELNLSSLELGDSALYFCASSVMGTNTEAFFGQGTRLTVV.

This clonotype has a count of ten or more. The chain uses TRBV7-9 and TRBJ2-7; D gene ambiguous. The CDR3 totals 11 residues. CDR1 is SEHNR, CDR2 FQNEAQ, per germline (reference sequence). V lost 5 bases, J lost 4 bases, and 6 bases lay in between. The CDR3 DNA is TGTGCCAGCAGCCCGCGGTACGAGCAGTACTTC. Translated: CASSPRYEQYF.

This clonotype was counted ten times or more. The chain joins TRBV6-1 to TRBJ1-5; D is possibly TRBD1 (5 bases). CDR1 MNHNS and CDR2 SASEGT come from the germline V gene. V was cut by 7 bases and J by 0 bases, with 7 bases left in between. The CDR3 contains 13 residues. CDR3 DNA sequence: TGTGCCAGCACCAGGGTTAGCAATCAGCCCCAGCATTTT. It translates to CASTRVSNQPQHF.

This clonotype was detected ten times or more. The chain links TRBV7-9 to TRBJ2-7, with 7 bases matching TRBD1. Germline lookup yields CDR1 SEHNR and CDR2 FQNEAQ (reference sequence). The V and J ends lost 2 bases and 3 bases, in that order; junction bases with no gene match: 4. The CDR3 is 14 amino acids. CDR3 in DNA: TGTGCCAGCAGCTTAAACAGGGGTAGCTACGAGCAGTACTTC. It encodes CASSLNRGSYEQYF.

This clonotype was counted ten times or more. The chain is built from TRBV6-1 and TRBJ1-1, with D perhaps matching TRBD1 (5 bases). Germline values: CDR1 MNHNS, CDR2 SASEGT. Trimming shortened V by 7 bases and J by 0 bases, and 12 bases separated the two germline ends. This CDR3 comprises 14 residues. The CDR3 DNA reads TGTGCCAGCACCCGGACACCAATGAACACTGAAGCTTTCTTT. Protein product: CASTRTPMNTEAFF.

This clonotype has only a few counts. The rearrangement links TRBV7-6 to TRBJ2-2; the D gene is possibly TRBD1 (6 bases). V lost 5 bases to trimming and J lost 7 bases, with 11 bases between them. The CDR3 is 13 residues long. Germline V gene lookup returns CDR1 SGHVS and CDR2 FNYEAQ. This CDR3 reads CASSRNRVGELFF. For the CDR3, the DNA is TGTGCCAGCAGCCGCAACAGGGTCGGGGAGCTGTTTTTT.

The CDR3, as DNA: TGCAGCGTTGAACTAGGGATCCCAGGGCGGGACTATGGCTACACCTTC. Translating gives CSVELGIPGRDYGYTF. The V gene is TRBV29-1, the J gene TRBJ1-2, with a tentative D call TRBD1 (5 bases). The CDR3 is 16 amino acids. Trimming stripped 2 bases from V and 3 bases from J, with 19 bases between. Per germline, CDR1 SQVTM and CDR2 ANQGSEA.

This clonotype was observed at least ten times. V gene TRBV7-3 combines with J gene TRBJ2-6; no reliable D call. Trimming removed 4 bases from V and 0 bases from J, with 7 bases in between. This CDR3 comprises 15 residues. Germline-derived CDR1 and CDR2 are SGHTA and FQGTGA. CDR3 coding DNA: TGTGCCAGCAGCTCCGATATCTCTGGGGCCAACGTCCTGACTTTC. Translation: CASSSDISGANVLTF.

This clonotype has more than one count but fewer than ten. The chain combines TRBV6-1 with TRBJ2-3; no reliable D call. V gave up 8 bases and J gave up 4 bases, with 16 bases separating them. The CDR3 extends over 14 amino acids. CDR1 is MNHNS and CDR2 is SASEGT in the germline V gene. CDR3 DNA: TGTGCCAGCCAAATGACCTGGGCTCCAGATACGCAGTATTTT. This encodes CASQMTWAPDTQYF.

This clonotype was seen ten or more times. The chain joins TRBV2 to TRBJ1-2, with 9 bases lining up with TRBD1. V dropped 6 bases and J dropped 4; count of bases not matched to a gene: 6. This CDR3 region has 14 residues. Germline V gene lookup returns CDR1 SNHLY and CDR2 FYNNEI. The CDR3 here is CASSRTGGVYGYTF. The CDR3 DNA follows: TGTGCCAGCAGCCGTACAGGGGGCGTCTATGGCTACACCTTC.

Ten or more counts support this clonotype. The chain uses TRBV7-2 and TRBJ1-2; D is unresolved. CDR3 size: 15 residues. Trimming removed 2 bases at V and 0 bases at J, with 10 bases between. The germline V gene has CDR1 SGHTA and CDR2 FQGNSA. As DNA, the CDR3 is TGTGCCAGCAGCTTAAGGTCACCTGCTAACTATGGCTACACCTTC. It translates to CASSLRSPANYGYTF.

This clonotype was seen at least ten times. The gene calls are TRBV2 and TRBJ1-1, with 10 bases identical to TRBD1. The CDR3 covers 13 residues. V dropped 4 bases and J dropped 4; count of bases not matched to a gene: 0. CDR1 is SNHLY and CDR2 is FYNNEI in the germline V gene. The CDR3 DNA follows: TGTGCCAGCAGTGGACAGGGGGCCACTGAAGCTTTCTTT. Its translation is CASSGQGATEAFF.

This clonotype was seen at least ten times. The genes are TRBV4-1 and TRBJ2-3; 12 nucleotides match TRBD2. The CDR3 covers 16 residues. Germline-derived CDR1 and CDR2 are MGHRA and YSYEKL. The junction had 2 bases not matched to a gene; V was cut back by 0 bases and J by 4 bases. The CDR3: CASSQELAGGADTQYF. The CDR3 DNA sequence: TGCGCCAGCAGCCAAGAGCTAGCGGGAGGGGCAGATACGCAGTATTTT.

This clonotype was observed at least ten times. The chain links TRBV19 to TRBJ1-6, with 8 bases fitting TRBD1. Unmatched junction bases numbered 14, after V lost 10 bases and J lost 0 bases. The CDR3 loop spans 18 amino acids. Germline CDR1 LNHDA, CDR2 SQIVND (reference sequence). The CDR3 protein is CATQDRVWGSSYNSPLHF. DNA for the CDR3: TGTGCCACCCAGGACAGGGTTTGGGGCAGCTCCTATAATTCACCCCTCCACTTT.

This clonotype was counted many times. J is TRBJ2-1 and V is TRBV20-1; D is unresolved. The V end lost 3 bases, the J end lost 4 bases, and 13 bases lay between the germline ends. The germline V gene encodes CDR1 DFQATT and CDR2 SNEGSKA (reference sequence). The CDR3 is made up of 14 amino acids. The CDR3 region has the DNA TGCAGTGCTAGTCCCGGGCTGGAGTACAATGAGCAGTTCTTC. This encodes CSASPGLEYNEQFF.

In DNA form, the CDR3 reads TGCAGTGCTAGAGACAGGACAGGGGCCCTAGGCTACGAGCAGTACTTC. This translates into CSARDRTGALGYEQYF. The chain uses TRBV20-1 and TRBJ2-7; TRBD1 aligns across 9 bases. CDR1 DFQATT and CDR2 SNEGSKA come from the germline V gene (reference sequence). The CDR3 consists of 16 residues. The J segment lost 3 bases and the V segment lost 0 bases, leaving 9 bases of the junction unmatched.

This clonotype was recorded at least ten times. The chain joins TRBV7-2 to TRBJ1-5; TRBD1 might be the D (6 bases). V was cut by 1 base and J by 3 bases, with 10 bases left in between. Germline V lookup: CDR1 SGHTA, CDR2 FQGNSA. The CDR3 consists of 15 residues. CDR3: CASSLVGDNNQPQHF. CDR3 in DNA: TGTGCCAGCAGCTTAGTCGGGGACAACAATCAGCCCCAGCATTTT.

The chain carries TRBV7-9 and TRBJ1-4; 8 bases are shared with TRBD1. The CDR3 totals 15 residues. Germline V gene lookup returns CDR1 SEHNR and CDR2 FQNEAQ (reference sequence). V lost 5 bases to trimming and J lost 8 bases; unmatched junction nucleotides: 10. The CDR3 nucleotides are TGTGCCAGCAGCCATACAGGGGGATGGGGAGAAAAACTGTTTTTT. Residues: CASSHTGGWGEKLFF.

This clonotype was picked up many times. The V call is TRBV20-1, the J call TRBJ1-1, with a possible D match to TRBD1 (5 bases). The CDR3 runs 12 residues. CDR1 and CDR2 from the germline V gene are DFQATT and SNEGSKA (reference sequence). V was pared by 2 bases and J by 11 bases, with 15 bases between. The CDR3 reads CSARFGGYMAFF. DNA of the CDR3: TGCAGTGCTAGATTCGGGGGGTATATGGCTTTCTTT.

The chain employs TRBV7-9 and TRBJ1-2; D call uncertain. This CDR3 is 14 amino acids long. The ends were cut back, 1 base at V and 4 bases at J, with 10 bases in the middle. Germline V gives CDR1 SEHNR, CDR2 FQNEAQ (reference sequence). The CDR3 DNA reads TGTGCCAGCAGCTTAGGAAATACGGGCTATGGCTACACCTTC. Protein: CASSLGNTGYGYTF.

Many counts were recorded for this clonotype. This chain uses TRBV7-2 with TRBJ1-6; D ambiguous. CDR3 length: 15 amino acids. Trimming took 1 base from V and 0 from J, leaving 4 bases between them. Germline V lookup: CDR1 SGHTA, CDR2 FQGNSA. CDR3 sequence (DNA): TGTGCCAGCAGCTTAGAGAGCTCCTATAATTCACCCCTCCACTTT. This encodes CASSLESSYNSPLHF.